Listed below are T cell receptor beta chains from one sample, sequenced in a study of CD8 T cells in ankylosing spondylitis. TCRdb fed the 5' RACE reads into MiXCR, producing one record per CDR3 protein. The sample contains 150,000 to 200,000 distinct CDR3 sequences, more than 9% of which appear only once. Sequenced: blood, either unsorted or a sorted T cell fraction (not recorded which). The receptors stem from a male donor with ankylosing spondylitis or in good health (not recorded which). Both conserved end residues are trimmed from each CDR3. The order of the fields is V gene, J gene, CDR3 protein.

V: TRBV12-3/TRBV12-4; J: TRBJ2-1; CDR3: ASSLHQLGNEQF
V: TRBV14; J: TRBJ2-2; CDR3: ASSRRDPRGTGELF
V: TRBV3-1; J: TRBJ1-2; CDR3: ASSPREQGRGYT
V: TRBV5-1; J: TRBJ2-1; CDR3: ASSLPGSYNEQF
V: TRBV2; J: TRBJ2-5; CDR3: ASSSLGGERETQY
V: TRBV5-8; J: TRBJ2-1; CDR3: AMGLGGLEQF
V: TRBV5-1; J: TRBJ2-1; CDR3: ASSLDPGQYNEQF
V: TRBV20-1; J: TRBJ2-5; CDR3: SAHRQGLETQY
V: TRBV5-6; J: TRBJ2-1; CDR3: ASSLWTGYNAQF
V: TRBV20-1; J: TRBJ2-3; CDR3: SARGWLETDTQY
V: TRBV27; J: TRBJ1-1; CDR3: ASRTLNEAF